One sample yielded the 19 T cell receptor beta chains listed below, sequenced in a study of T cells in Graves' hyperthyroidism and ophthalmopathy. Researchers took RNA transcripts and amplified the TCR beta CDR3 regions from them. A first-round RT-PCR of the TCR CDR3 used the HTBI primer set. TCRdb itself ran the multiplex PCR reads through MiXCR, one entry per CDR3 protein. The data contain fewer than 450,000 distinct CDR3 sequences, roughly 15% of them singletons. Sequencing used blood. The receptors stem from a woman aged 60 to 75 with Graves' ophthalmopathy.

This clonotype was observed at least ten times. The rearrangement uses TRBV20-1 and TRBJ2-2, with 11 nucleotides matching TRBD2. Trimming cost V 3 bases and J 4 bases; bases outside gene matches: 4. The CDR3 spans 15 residues. Germline lookup yields CDR1 DFQATT and CDR2 SNEGSKA (reference sequence). This CDR3 is CSARLAGGGTGELFF. CDR3 nucleotide sequence: TGCAGTGCTAGGCTAGCGGGAGGTGGCACCGGGGAGCTGTTTTTT.

This chain uses TRBV5-4 with TRBJ2-7; the match to TRBD1 covers 7 bases. This CDR3 region has 14 residues. V dropped 3 bases and J dropped 7; count of bases not matched to a gene: 10. CDR1 SGHNT and CDR2 YYREEE come from the germline V gene (reference sequence). CDR3 loop: CASSSPGQQREQYF. Here the CDR3 DNA reads TGTGCCAGCAGCTCTCCGGGACAGCAGCGGGAGCAGTACTTC. Combining the CDR3 with reference TRBV5-4 and TRBJ2-7 gives the whole variable domain ETGVTQSPTHLIKTRGQQVTLRCSSQSGHNTVSWYQQALGQGPQFIFQYYREEENGRGNFPPRFSGLQFPNYSSELNVNALELDDSALYLCASSSPGQQREQYFGPGTRLTVT.

At least ten counts were recorded for this clonotype. The V call is TRBV12-3 or TRBV12-4, the J call TRBJ1-6; tentatively, D is TRBD1 (5 bases). The V gene lost 3 bases and the J gene lost 4 bases, with 10 bases spanning the gap. This CDR3 contains 15 residues. CDR3 region: CASSFKDKYNSPLHF. The CDR3 DNA reads as TGTGCCAGCAGTTTCAAGGACAAATATAATTCACCCCTCCACTTT.

Concerning this clonotype itself: An end of the junction does not agree with germline; a read error may underlie this. V is TRBV3-1 and J is TRBJ2-1; D gene ambiguous. The CDR3 is 12 amino acids. The germline V gene has CDR1 LGHDT and CDR2 YNNKEL (reference sequence). The CDR3 loop is CASSQDGDEQLF. Written as DNA, the CDR3 is TGTGCCAGCAGCCAAGATGGGGATGAGCAGCTCTTC.

This clonotype was counted at least ten times. The rearrangement joins TRBV30 to TRBJ1-2; D is unresolved. There are 13 residues in the CDR3. In germline, CDR1 is GTSNPN, CDR2 SVGIG (reference sequence). The V and J ends lost 1 base and 3 bases respectively, with 9 bases between them. In DNA, the CDR3 is TGTGCCTGGAGTGGGGAGTTCGACTATGGCTACACCTTC. Residues: CAWSGEFDYGYTF.

This clonotype was seen only a few times. This chain uses TRBV7-9 with TRBJ2-1; 10 bases are shared with TRBD2. CDR1 is SEHNR, CDR2 FQNEAQ, per germline (reference sequence). V dropped 1 base and J dropped 8; count of bases not matched to a gene: 5. This CDR3 has 15 amino acids. CDR3 nucleotide sequence: TGTGCCAGCAGCTTAGTCCCTAGCGGGAGTGATGAGCAGTTCTTC. It translates to CASSLVPSGSDEQFF.

The V call is TRBV19, the J call TRBJ2-7; TRBD1 aligns across 8 bases. CDR1 is LNHDA, CDR2 SQIVND, per germline (reference sequence). The CDR3 sequence is 12 residues long. J was trimmed by 6 bases and V by 6 bases; bases with no gene match: 4. CDR3: CASSHRGSEQYF. The CDR3 DNA follows: TGTGCCAGTAGCCACAGGGGGAGCGAGCAGTACTTC.

Points on this clonotype: It is likely a read error, because the conserved phenylalanine at the end of the CDR3 is missing. The chain employs TRBV19 and TRBJ1-2; D gene unclear. This CDR3 has 12 residues. The germline V gene encodes CDR1 LNHDA and CDR2 SQIVND (reference sequence). V lost 2 bases to trimming and J lost 7 bases, with 8 bases between them. This CDR3 reads CASSIWNGGYTL. CDR3 sequence (DNA): TGTGCCAGTAGTATATGGAATGGTGGCTACACCCTC.

This clonotype was found many times. The rearrangement uses TRBV11-2 and TRBJ2-7, with 8 bases aligning to TRBD1. V lost 5 bases and J lost 0; bases outside the gene matches: 6. Per the germline V gene, CDR1 is SGHAT and CDR2 is FQNNGV. The length of the CDR3 is 15 residues. CDR3 region: CASSQQGGSSYEQYF. The CDR3 DNA is TGTGCCAGCAGCCAACAGGGGGGTAGCTCCTACGAGCAGTACTTC.

In its sample, this clonotype was seen a few times. The rearrangement joins TRBV19 to TRBJ2-1; 7 nucleotides agree with TRBD2. Germline trimming cut 5 bases from V and 9 bases from J; bases unmatched to any gene: 13. CDR1 and CDR2 from the germline V gene are LNHDA and SQIVND (reference sequence). The CDR3 consists of 15 residues. CDR3 DNA sequence: TGTGCCAGTAGTCCCCGTGCGGGAGTGTTGGTTGAGCAGTTCTTC. It is translated as CASSPRAGVLVEQFF. The complete variable domain, with remaining parts taken from reference TRBV19 and TRBJ2-1, reads DGGITQSPKYLFRKEGQNVTLSCEQNLNHDAMYWYRQDPGQGLRLIYYSQIVNDFQKGDIAEGYSVSREKKESFPLTVTSAQKNPTAFYLCASSPRAGVLVEQFFGPGTRLTVL.

This clonotype was recorded at least ten times. The chain carries TRBV7-8 and TRBJ2-7, with TRBD1 as a possible D gene (6 bases). Trimming shortened V by 5 bases and J by 2 bases, and 13 bases separated the two germline ends. Germline values: CDR1 SGHVS, CDR2 FQNEAQ. The CDR3 totals 14 residues. The CDR3 loop is CASSIERGTYEQYF. The CDR3 DNA reads TGTGCCAGCAGCATCGAAAGGGGGACCTACGAGCAGTACTTC.

This clonotype has more than one count but fewer than ten. The chain links TRBV20-1 to TRBJ2-1; TRBD2 agrees at 11 bases. V was clipped by 5 bases and J by 5 bases; unmatched bases: 8. CDR1 and CDR2 from the germline V gene are DFQATT and SNEGSKA (reference sequence). The CDR3 extends over 15 amino acids. The CDR3, as DNA: TGCAGTGCTCCACCTACTAGCGGGAGCCACAATGAGCAGTTCTTC. Amino acid sequence: CSAPPTSGSHNEQFF.

This clonotype was seen a handful of times. This rearrangement joins TRBV7-2 to TRBJ2-3; 10 bases line up with TRBD1. Germline CDR1 reads SGHTA; CDR2 reads FQGNSA. This CDR3 is built from 16 residues. The trim removed 2 bases at V and 4 bases at J, leaving 6 bases unmatched. CDR3 region: CASSLSGTGVADTQYF. The CDR3 bases are TGTGCCAGCAGCTTATCCGGGACAGGGGTAGCAGATACGCAGTATTTT.

This clonotype was seen ten or more times. The chain recombines TRBV7-2 with TRBJ2-3, with TRBD2 identical over 7 bases. Per the germline V gene, CDR1 is SGHTA and CDR2 is FQGNSA. This CDR3 comprises 17 residues. V shed 1 base, J shed 2 bases, and the junction held 9 bases outside the gene matches. DNA of the CDR3: TGTGCCAGCAGCTTAGAGGTCCGAGCGGGGTTCACAGATACGCAGTATTTT. Encoded protein: CASSLEVRAGFTDTQYF.

This clonotype occurred many times. The chain employs TRBV5-1 and TRBJ2-1, with D perhaps TRBD1 (5 bases). The germline CDR1 and CDR2 sequences are SGHRS and YFSETQ. Trimming cost V 6 bases and J 7 bases, with 14 bases left between them. This CDR3 is 13 amino acids long. In nucleotides, the CDR3 is TGCGCCAGCACCCCGACAGACCGAAATGAGCAGTTCTTC. Protein product: CASTPTDRNEQFF.

In the case of this clonotype: A much bigger clone sits one base away, suggesting this may be a read error. This sequence joins TRBV27 and TRBJ1-4, with D unresolved. The length of the CDR3 is 14 residues. Germline CDR1 and CDR2: MNHEY and SMNVEV (reference sequence). Trimming cost V 3 bases and J 0 bases, with 5 bases left between them. The CDR3 DNA follows: TGTGCCAGCAGTTTGGAGGCAACTAATGAAAAACTGTTTTTT. Translation gives CASSLEATNEKLFF.

This clonotype has ten or more counts. The chain couples TRBV3-1 to TRBJ2-4; no reliable D call. The CDR3 is 12 residues long. Germline CDR1 LGHDT, CDR2 YNNKEL (reference sequence). Trimming removed 3 bases at V and 9 bases at J, with 9 bases between. The CDR3 DNA reads as TGTGCCAGCAGCCAGGGATTGGCCATTCAGTACTTC. It codes for CASSQGLAIQYF.

The V and J genes are TRBV5-1 and TRBJ2-3; 15 positions agree with TRBD2. Germline V CDR1 and CDR2: SGHRS, YFSETQ. V lost 4 bases and J lost 0; bases outside the gene matches: 6. The CDR3 is 18 amino acids. The CDR3 region is CASSHGTSGRPSTDTQYF. The DNA of the CDR3 is TGCGCCAGCAGCCACGGGACTAGCGGGAGGCCTAGCACAGATACGCAGTATTTT.

This chain uses TRBV19 with TRBJ1-1; no clear D gene. V lost 2 bases and J lost 2, with 9 bases in between. The CDR3 is 14 residues long. In germline, CDR1 is LNHDA, CDR2 SQIVND (reference sequence). DNA for the CDR3: TGTGCCAGTAGTATATTTGCAGTAAACACTGAAGCTTTCTTT. It is translated as CASSIFAVNTEAFF.